This T cell receptor (beta chain) is drawn from a study of post-analysis software for immune sequencing data. Findings of the study overall: A handful of TRBV segments were significantly more frequent in patients than in controls. TRBV5-6, TRBV5-1 and TRBV20-1 were among these segments.

Note on this clonotype: Its matching antigen is unknown. One end of the junction varies from germline; a read error may be responsible.

The CDR3 sequence is 13 residues long. Germline values: CDR1 SGHRS, CDR2 YFSETQ. Unique-molecular-identifier-tagged TCR beta cDNA libraries were used. TCRdb ran MiXCR on the PCR reads and lists one entry per CDR3 protein. Among approximately 730,000 distinct CDR3 sequences listed, 30% were seen once. J is TRBJ1-1 and V is TRBV5-1; D unclear. This receptor was taken from a girl aged 10 to 17 with multiple sclerosis. The sequenced material came from blood. This CDR3 is CPSSFGLNTEAFF. In DNA, the CDR3 is TGCCCCAGCAGCTTCGGACTGAACACTGAAGCTTTCTTT.